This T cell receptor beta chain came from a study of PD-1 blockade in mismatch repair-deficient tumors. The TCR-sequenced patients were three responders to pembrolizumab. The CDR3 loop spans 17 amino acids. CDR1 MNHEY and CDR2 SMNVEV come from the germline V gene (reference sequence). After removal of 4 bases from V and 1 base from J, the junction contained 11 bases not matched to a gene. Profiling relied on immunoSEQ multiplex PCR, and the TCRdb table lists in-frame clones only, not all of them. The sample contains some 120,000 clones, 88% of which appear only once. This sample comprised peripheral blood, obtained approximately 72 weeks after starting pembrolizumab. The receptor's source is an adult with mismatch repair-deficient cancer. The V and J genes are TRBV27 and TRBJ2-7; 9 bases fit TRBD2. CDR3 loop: CASSSQSSGRFSYEQYF. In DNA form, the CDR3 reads TGTGCCAGCAGTTCCCAATCGAGCGGGAGGTTTTCCTACGAGCAGTACTTC.